These 12 T cell receptor beta chains share one sample of origin, sequenced in a study of early stage breast cancer tumors. Measured with immunoSEQ multiplex PCR; TCRdb has only the in-frame clones, and not every one. The data show fewer than 90,000 clones, with around 85% seen just once and roughly 3.2% held by the top ten. Sequenced: blood. These receptors all stem from a person aged 55 to 69 with breast cancer.

The table lists this clone with a count of one. The genes are TRBV9 and TRBJ2-1; D could derive from TRBD1 or TRBD2 (5 bases each). Germline V gene data show CDR1 as SGDLS and CDR2 as YYNGEE. V shed 0 bases and J shed 9 bases, with 16 bases lying between them. The CDR3 is made up of 15 amino acids. The CDR3 protein is CASSVDPGDHGEQFF. Here the CDR3 DNA reads TGTGCCAGCAGCGTAGACCCTGGGGACCACGGTGAGCAGTTCTTC.

The chain joins TRBV25-1 to TRBJ1-4; 7 bases are a match to TRBD1. Per the germline V gene, CDR1 is MGHDK and CDR2 is SYGVNS. V shed 4 bases, J shed 4 bases, and the junction held 6 bases outside the gene matches. CDR3 size: 15 residues. CDR3: CASSVLGTDNEKLFF. DNA of the CDR3: TGTGCCAGCAGTGTACTAGGGACAGATAATGAAAAACTGTTTTTT. Filled out from reference TRBV25-1 and TRBJ1-4, the complete variable domain reads EADIYQTPRYLVIGTGKKITLECSQTMGHDKMYWYQQDPGMELHLIHYSYGVNSTEKGDLSSESTVSRIRTEHFPLTLESARPSHTSQYLCASSVLGTDNEKLFFGSGTQLSVL.

This chain uses TRBV6-1 with TRBJ2-5; the D is unclear. Trimming removed 4 bases from V and 5 bases from J, with 5 bases in between. Germline-derived CDR1 and CDR2 are MNHNS and SASEGT. The CDR3 length is 11 residues. The CDR3 nucleotides are TGTGCCAGCAGTGCCTTGGAGACCCAGTACTTC. Translating gives CASSALETQYF.

This chain links TRBV6-4 with TRBJ2-3, with a tentative D call TRBD2 (5 bases). CDR1 is MRHNA, CDR2 SNTAGT, per germline. Trimming shortened V by 5 bases and J by 2 bases, and 17 bases separated the two germline ends. CDR3 length: 16 residues. The CDR3 loop reads CASSPREGLVTDTQYF. The CDR3 coding sequence is TGTGCCAGCAGTCCCCGCGAGGGTCTCGTCACAGATACGCAGTATTTT.

This clone appeared a single time. The V and J genes are TRBV11-1 and TRBJ1-1; D is possibly TRBD1 (6 bases). This CDR3 spans 16 amino acids. Trimming removed 2 bases at V and 6 bases at J, with 19 bases between. Germline assignment: CDR1 SGHAT and CDR2 FQDESV (reference sequence). The DNA of the CDR3 is TGTGCCAGCAGCTTATATTTAGGTAGGGGGGCCGCTGAAGCTTTCTTT. Translation gives CASSLYLGRGAAEAFF.

The rearrangement links TRBV7-2 to TRBJ1-2; D might be TRBD1 (6 bases). In germline, CDR1 is SGHTA, CDR2 FQGNSA. The CDR3 contains 12 residues. V dropped 6 bases and J dropped 7 bases, with 12 bases sitting between them. The CDR3 sequence is CASSITGTGYTF. The CDR3 DNA sequence: TGTGCCAGCAGTATTACAGGGACTGGCTACACCTTC.

This clone has only a few counts. This sequence joins TRBV20-1 and TRBJ1-1; no clear D gene. Germline CDR1 and CDR2: DFQATT and SNEGSKA (reference sequence). The CDR3 is 11 amino acids. With 0 bases removed from V and 7 bases from J, the gap between germline ends came to 6 bases. As DNA, the CDR3 is TGCAGTGCTAGAGATCTAAATGAAGCTTTCTTT. Residues: CSARDLNEAFF.

The chain joins TRBV18 to TRBJ1-1; a weak D match, TRBD1 (6 bases). This CDR3 is built from 14 residues. V lost 5 bases and J lost 5, with 15 bases in between. The germline gives CDR1 KGHSH, CDR2 LQKENI. Here the CDR3 DNA reads TGTGCCAGCTCAACGGGACACCCGGTTACTGAAGCTTTCTTT. As protein: CASSTGHPVTEAFF. Drawing the rest from reference TRBV18 and TRBJ1-1, the complete variable domain is NAGVMQNPRHLVRRRGQEARLRCSPMKGHSHVYWYRQLPEEGLKFMVYLQKENIIDESGMPKERFSAEFPKEGPSILRIQQVVRGDSAAYFCASSTGHPVTEAFFGQGTRLTVV.

The chain combines TRBV19 with TRBJ2-3, with D possibly matching TRBD2 (6 bases). Trimming took off 3 bases at V and 2 bases at J, with 6 bases between the two ends. The CDR3 spans 13 residues. Germline CDR1 and CDR2: LNHDA and SQIVND (reference sequence). The CDR3 bases are TGTGCCAGTAGTATGGACTACACAGATACGCAGTATTTT. It specifies CASSMDYTDTQYF.

This chain links TRBV9 with TRBJ2-4, with no clear D. V lost 0 bases and J 0 bases, leaving 7 bases between the germline ends. This CDR3 is 15 amino acids long. Germline CDR1 is SGDLS and CDR2 is YYNGEE. The CDR3, as DNA: TGTGCCAGCAGCGTAGCTGGCCTAGCCAAAAACATTCAGTACTTC. This gives the protein CASSVAGLAKNIQYF.

The chain employs TRBV28 and TRBJ1-6; no clear D gene. CDR3 length: 12 amino acids. From germline, CDR1 is MDHEN and CDR2 SYDVKM. Trimming cost V 7 bases and J 5 bases, with 6 bases left between them. CDR3 DNA sequence: TGTGCCAGCACTAAGAATAATTCACCCCTCCACTTT. It encodes CASTKNNSPLHF.

This clone was picked up a small number of times. The CDR3 DNA sequence: TGTGCCAGCAGGACGGTTAACTATGGCTACACCTTC. This codes for CASRTVNYGYTF. This chain joins TRBV28 and TRBJ1-2; no clear D gene. With 6 bases removed from V and 1 base from J, the gap between germline ends came to 6 bases. The length of the CDR3 is 12 residues. Per germline, CDR1 MDHEN and CDR2 SYDVKM.